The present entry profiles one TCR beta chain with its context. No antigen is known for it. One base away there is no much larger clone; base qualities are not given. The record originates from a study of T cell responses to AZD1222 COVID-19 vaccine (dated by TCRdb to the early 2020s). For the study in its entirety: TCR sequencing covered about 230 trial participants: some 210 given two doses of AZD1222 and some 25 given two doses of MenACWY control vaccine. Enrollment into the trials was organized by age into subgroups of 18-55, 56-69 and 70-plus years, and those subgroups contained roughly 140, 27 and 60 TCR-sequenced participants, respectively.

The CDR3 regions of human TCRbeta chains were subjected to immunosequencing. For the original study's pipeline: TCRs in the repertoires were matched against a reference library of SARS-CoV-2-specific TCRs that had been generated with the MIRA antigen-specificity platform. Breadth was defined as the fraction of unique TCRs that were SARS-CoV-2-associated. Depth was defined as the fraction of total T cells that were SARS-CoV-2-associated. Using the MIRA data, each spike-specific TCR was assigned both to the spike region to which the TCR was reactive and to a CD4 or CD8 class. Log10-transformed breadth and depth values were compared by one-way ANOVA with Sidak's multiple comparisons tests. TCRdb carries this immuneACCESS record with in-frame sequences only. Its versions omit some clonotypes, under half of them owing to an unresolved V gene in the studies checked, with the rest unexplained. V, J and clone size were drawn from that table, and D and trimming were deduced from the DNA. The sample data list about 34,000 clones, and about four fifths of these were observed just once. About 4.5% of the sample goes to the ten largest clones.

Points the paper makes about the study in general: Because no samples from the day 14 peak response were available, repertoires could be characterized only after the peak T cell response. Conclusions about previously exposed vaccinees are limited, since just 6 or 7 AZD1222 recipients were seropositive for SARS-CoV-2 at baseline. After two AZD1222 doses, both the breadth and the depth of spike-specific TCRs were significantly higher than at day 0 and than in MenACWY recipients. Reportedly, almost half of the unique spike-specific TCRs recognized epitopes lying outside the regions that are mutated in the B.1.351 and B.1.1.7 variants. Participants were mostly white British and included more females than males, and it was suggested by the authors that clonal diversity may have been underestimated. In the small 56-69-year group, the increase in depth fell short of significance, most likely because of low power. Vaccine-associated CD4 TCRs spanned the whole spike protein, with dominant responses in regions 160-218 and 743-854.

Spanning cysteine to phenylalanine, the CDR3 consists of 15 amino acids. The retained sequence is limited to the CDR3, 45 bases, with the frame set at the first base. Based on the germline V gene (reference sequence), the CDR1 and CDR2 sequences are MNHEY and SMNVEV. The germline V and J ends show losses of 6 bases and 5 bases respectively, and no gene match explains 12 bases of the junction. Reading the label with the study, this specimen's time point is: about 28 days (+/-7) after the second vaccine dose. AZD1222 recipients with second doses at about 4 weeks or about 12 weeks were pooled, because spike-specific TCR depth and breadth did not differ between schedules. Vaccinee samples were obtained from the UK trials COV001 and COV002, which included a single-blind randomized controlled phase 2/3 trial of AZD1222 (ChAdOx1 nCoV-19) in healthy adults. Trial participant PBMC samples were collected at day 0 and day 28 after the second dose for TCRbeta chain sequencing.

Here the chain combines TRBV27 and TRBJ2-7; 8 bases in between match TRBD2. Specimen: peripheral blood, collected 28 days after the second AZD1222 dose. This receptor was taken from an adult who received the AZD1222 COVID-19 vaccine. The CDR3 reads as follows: CASRSAGATSDEQYF. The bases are TGTGCCAGCAGGTCAGCGGGGGCTACCTCTGACGAGCAGTACTTC.